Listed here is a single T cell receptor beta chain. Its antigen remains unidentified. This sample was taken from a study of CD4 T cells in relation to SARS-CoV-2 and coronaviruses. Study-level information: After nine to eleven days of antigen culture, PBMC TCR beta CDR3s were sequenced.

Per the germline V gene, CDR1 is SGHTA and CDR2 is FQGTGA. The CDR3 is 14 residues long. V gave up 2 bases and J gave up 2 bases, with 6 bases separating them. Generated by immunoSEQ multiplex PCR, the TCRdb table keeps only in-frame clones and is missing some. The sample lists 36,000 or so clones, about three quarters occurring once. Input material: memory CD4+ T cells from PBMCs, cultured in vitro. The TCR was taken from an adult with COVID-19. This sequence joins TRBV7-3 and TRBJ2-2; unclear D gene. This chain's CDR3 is CASSLHRNTGELFF. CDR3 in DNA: TGTGCCAGCAGCTTACACAGAAACACCGGGGAGCTGTTTTTT.